This TCR beta chain was recorded in a study of T-cell memory formation after mild COVID-19. Each CDR3 protein is one row after TCRdb ran MiXCR on the 5' RACE reads. The sample yields approximately 250,000 distinct CDR3 sequences, around 15% seen once. The germline V gene encodes CDR1 LGHNA and CDR2 YSLEER. The J segment lost 5 bases and the V segment lost 4 bases, leaving 9 bases of the junction unmatched. This CDR3 comprises 16 residues. Study-wide results and caveats: Detection of some responders pre-infection suggested pre-existing cross-reactive memory T cells participated.

Only a few counts were recorded for this clonotype. Its antigen is not identified. The material sequenced was PBMCs or a T cell subset sorted from them (not recorded which). This chain connects TRBV4-3 to TRBJ1-4, with 8 bases matching TRBD1. The sequence derives from a man aged 18-30 years who had mild COVID-19 (a few samples of this study predate the infection). Cell type and time point are not known. In DNA form, the CDR3 reads TGCGCCAGCAGCCGAAAGAAACGGACAGGGAATGAAAAACTGTTTTTT. Translated, it gives CASSRKKRTGNEKLFF.